The present entry profiles one T cell receptor beta chain with its context. Antigen unknown. This specimen comes from a study of vaccination effects on CD4 cells after COVID-19. As for the study in general: Subjects were given two BNT162b2 or mRNA-1273 vaccine doses.

CDR3 length: 14 residues. Germline V CDR1 and CDR2: LGHDT, YNNKEL (reference sequence). Trimming stripped 0 bases from V and 11 bases from J, with 11 bases between. The data were produced by immunoSEQ multiplex PCR, yet TCRdb's version contains in-frame clones alone and is incomplete. The sample carries tens of thousands of clones, over 60% recorded once. Viral peptide pools were used in the ViraFEST assay to expand antigen-specific CD4+ T cells, and sequencing came afterward. Investigators separated out CD4+ T cells once 9 to 11 days of culture had passed. Vaccinated recipients, who were negative for nucleocapsid antibodies, had no history of SARS-CoV-2 infection. They grew roughly 2 million PBMC in each well, adding about 9.5 IU/ml IL-2 and 8.5 to 10 ug/ml peptides. Whole-study findings and limits: Long after vaccination, the clones induced by infection and by vaccine shrank markedly in size.

The V gene is TRBV3-1 (or the pseudogene TRBV3-2), the J gene TRBJ1-6, with D hard to call. The input for sequencing was CD4+ T cells from PBMCs cultured with HCoV-NL63 spike peptides, taken before COVID-19 vaccination. The TCR originated in a human donor who received a COVID-19 vaccine. The chain's CDR3 is CASSQDWGETPLHF. The CDR3 nucleotides are TGTGCCAGCAGCCAAGATTGGGGAGAAACACCCCTCCACTTT.